These 19 T cell receptor beta chains share one sample of origin, sequenced in a study of identical twins. TCRdb ran MiXCR on the 5' RACE reads and lists one entry per CDR3 protein. The top ten clones hold approximately 12% of a sample with a few hundred thousand distinct CDR3 sequences, approximately 17% of them seen once. The sample consisted of naive T cells sorted from blood. Receptors were obtained from a man between 50 and 59 years old in good health.

This clonotype was seen at least ten times. The chain has TRBV7-2 and TRBJ2-7, with D tentatively TRBD2 (5 bases). The length of the CDR3 is 14 residues. CDR1 is SGHTA and CDR2 is FQGNSA in the germline V gene. Deletions cut 5 bases from V and 1 base from J, with 12 bases between. CDR3 coding DNA: TGTGCCAGCAGCCCCGCGGGCAATTCCTACGAGCAGTACTTC. Translated: CASSPAGNSYEQYF.

This clonotype was counted a few times. The genes are TRBV15 and TRBJ2-3, with a possible D match to TRBD2 (5 bases). Germline V CDR1 and CDR2: LNHNV, YYDKDF (reference sequence). Trimming pared 8 bases from V and 0 bases from J, leaving 12 bases between. This CDR3 spans 14 amino acids. CDR3 protein: CATGSPGSTDTQYF. The CDR3 nucleotides are TGTGCCACCGGGAGCCCGGGGAGCACAGATACGCAGTATTTT.

The chain is built from TRBV6-5 and TRBJ2-3, with 7 positions matching TRBD2. The CDR3 runs to 15 residues. Losses at the gene ends were 2 bases for V and 2 bases for J; bases not matched to a gene: 4. Germline V gene lookup returns CDR1 MNHEY and CDR2 SVGAGI. CDR3 sequence (DNA): TGTGCCAGCAGTTACGTGGGAGGGCTCACAGATACGCAGTATTTT. Translated, it gives CASSYVGGLTDTQYF.

The sample holds a few counts of this clonotype. The CDR3 loop is CASSLLGQDNEKLFF. CDR3 DNA: TGCGCCAGCAGCTTGTTGGGACAGGATAATGAAAAACTGTTTTTT. This chain links TRBV5-1 with TRBJ1-4; TRBD1 matches at 8 bases. Germline CDR1 reads SGHRS; CDR2 reads YFSETQ. The length of the CDR3 is 15 residues. The V gene end was trimmed by 1 base and the J gene end by 4 bases; junction bases not matched to a gene: 3.

This clonotype was observed at least ten times. CDR3 DNA sequence: TGTGCCAGCACAAAGACAGGGAACACTGAAGCTTTCTTT. This encodes CASTKTGNTEAFF. J is TRBJ1-1 and V is TRBV6-2 or TRBV6-3; TRBD1 is a possible D gene (6 bases). Germline-derived CDR1 and CDR2 are MNHEY and SVGEGT. This CDR3 spans 13 amino acids. With 7 bases removed from V and 1 base from J, the gap between germline ends came to 10 bases.

This clonotype has more than one count but fewer than ten. The chain combines TRBV6-2 or TRBV6-3 with TRBJ1-5; a possible D gene is TRBD1 (6 bases). Germline CDR1 MNHEY, CDR2 SVGEGT. V shed 6 bases and J shed 5 bases, with 11 bases lying between them. The CDR3 sequence is 13 residues long. CDR3 region: CASRVQGDQPQHF. The CDR3, as DNA: TGTGCCAGCAGGGTACAGGGAGATCAGCCCCAGCATTTT.

This clonotype was picked up a small number of times. The chain joins TRBV9 to TRBJ2-5; D gene uncertain. Trimming cost V 0 bases and J 7 bases, with 13 bases left between them. The germline V gene encodes CDR1 SGDLS and CDR2 YYNGEE. The CDR3 has 14 residues. CDR3 protein: CASSVAGEKGTQYF. The CDR3 nucleotides read TGTGCCAGCAGCGTAGCAGGAGAGAAAGGGACCCAGTACTTC.

The V gene is TRBV5-1, the J gene TRBJ2-7, with 10 bases matching TRBD2. This CDR3 spans 15 amino acids. The ends lost 5 bases at V and 4 bases at J; junction bases unmatched: 9. Germline V gene sequence: CDR1 SGHRS, CDR2 YFSETQ. The CDR3 nucleotides are TGCGCCAGCAGGGGAGATCTAGCGGGGGCTTACGAGCAGTACTTC. Its protein product is CASRGDLAGAYEQYF.

The rearrangement joins TRBV5-8 to TRBJ2-5; TRBD2 is a possible D gene (6 bases). Germline V lookup: CDR1 SGHTS, CDR2 YDEGEE. CDR3 length: 16 amino acids. V dropped 3 bases and J dropped 5 bases, with 20 bases sitting between them. CDR3 nucleotide sequence: TGTGCCAGCAGCTCCTCATATGGGGGGTTGTCGGAGACCCAGTACTTC. Translating it yields CASSSSYGGLSETQYF.

The genes are TRBV5-1 and TRBJ2-5; tentative D call: TRBD2 (5 bases). CDR3 length equals 14 residues. Trimming took 5 bases from V and 2 from J, leaving 13 bases between them. The V gene's germline CDR1 is SGHRS and CDR2 YFSETQ. CDR3 amino acids: CASRLGREQETQYF. CDR3 in DNA: TGCGCCAGCAGGCTTGGACGGGAACAAGAGACCCAGTACTTC.

This clonotype was seen many times. The rearrangement links TRBV10-2 to TRBJ2-7; 14 bases match TRBD2. This CDR3 region has 14 residues. Germline V CDR1 and CDR2: WSHSY, SAAADI. V lost 6 bases to trimming and J lost 4 bases; unmatched junction nucleotides: 2. The CDR3 reads CASRGLAGVYEQYF. CDR3 nucleotide sequence: TGCGCCAGCAGGGGACTAGCGGGGGTATACGAGCAGTACTTC.

This chain uses TRBV29-1 with TRBJ2-3, with 15 bases aligning to TRBD2. Germline CDR1 reads SQVTM; CDR2 reads ANQGSEA. CDR3 length: 18 amino acids. Trimming at V came to 6 bases and at J to 3 bases, leaving 13 bases not matched to a gene. The CDR3 DNA sequence: TGCAGCGTGTCGGGACTAGCGGGGGGCCAGCCTAGGACAGATACGCAGTATTTT. It yields the protein CSVSGLAGGQPRTDTQYF.

This clonotype was seen a handful of times. V usage is TRBV15 and J usage is TRBJ1-1; D perhaps matches TRBD1 (6 bases). Germline CDR1 reads LNHNV; CDR2 reads YYDKDF (reference sequence). The CDR3 runs 14 residues. Trimming removed 5 bases at V and 1 base at J, with 11 bases between. The CDR3 protein is CATSRSGQNTEAFF. In DNA form, the CDR3 reads TGTGCCACCAGCCGGTCGGGACAGAACACTGAAGCTTTCTTT.

This chain connects TRBV12-3 or TRBV12-4 to TRBJ1-2; 7 bases agree with TRBD1. This CDR3 is built from 14 residues. J gave up 8 bases and V 6 bases, and 12 bases lay outside the gene matches. CDR3 nucleotide sequence: TGTGCCAGCAGCAAGACCCATACAGGGGTGGGCTACACCTTC. Translating gives CASSKTHTGVGYTF.

The chain links TRBV10-2 to TRBJ1-2, with 7 bases matching TRBD1. The CDR3 consists of 14 residues. The ends lost 6 bases at V and 1 base at J; junction bases unmatched: 5. Germline CDR1 is WSHSY and CDR2 is SAAADI. DNA of the CDR3: TGCGCCAGCAGGGAGACAGGGTTTAACTATGGCTACACCTTC. It codes for CASRETGFNYGYTF.

The chain employs TRBV12-3 or TRBV12-4 and TRBJ2-6, with D maybe TRBD1 (5 bases). Trimming took 8 bases from V and 2 from J, leaving 10 bases between them. The CDR3 loop spans 14 amino acids. Here the CDR3 DNA reads TGTGCCAGCGGGTGGGGCGCTGGGGCCAACGTCCTGACTTTC. It encodes CASGWGAGANVLTF.

This clonotype was recorded many times. The rearrangement uses TRBV5-6 and TRBJ2-5, with 7 positions matching TRBD2. The CDR3 spans 14 residues. In germline, CDR1 is SGHDT, CDR2 YYEEEE. V dropped 0 bases and J dropped 5; count of bases not matched to a gene: 4. The CDR3 region has the DNA TGTGCCAGCAGCTTGGAGCGGGGAGGTGAGACCCAGTACTTC. Translating gives CASSLERGGETQYF. Supplemented by reference TRBV5-6 and TRBJ2-5, the full variable domain reads DAGVTQSPTHLIKTRGQQVTLRCSPKSGHDTVSWYQQALGQGPQFIFQYYEEEERQRGNFPDRFSGHQFPNYSSELNVNALLLGDSALYLCASSLERGGETQYFGPGTRLLVL.

The table lists this clonotype with a few counts. Here the CDR3 DNA reads TGTGCCAGCAGCCAAGATAGACTAGCGGGAGTTAGCGGGGAGCTGTTTTTT. Amino acids: CASSQDRLAGVSGELFF. V usage is TRBV4-2 and J usage is TRBJ2-2, with 12 bases lining up with TRBD2. Looked up from germline, CDR1 is LGHNA and CDR2 is YNFKEQ. V shed 0 bases, J shed 7 bases, and the junction held 6 bases outside the gene matches. The CDR3 consists of 17 residues.

The chain carries TRBV4-2 and TRBJ2-3; D not resolved. Germline V gene lookup returns CDR1 LGHNA and CDR2 YNFKEQ. V gave up 1 base and J gave up 5 bases, with 13 bases separating them. CDR3 size: 15 residues. DNA for the CDR3: TGTGCCAGCAGCCAAGCTCTAGTGGCTCGAGATACGCAGTATTTT. This gives the protein CASSQALVARDTQYF.